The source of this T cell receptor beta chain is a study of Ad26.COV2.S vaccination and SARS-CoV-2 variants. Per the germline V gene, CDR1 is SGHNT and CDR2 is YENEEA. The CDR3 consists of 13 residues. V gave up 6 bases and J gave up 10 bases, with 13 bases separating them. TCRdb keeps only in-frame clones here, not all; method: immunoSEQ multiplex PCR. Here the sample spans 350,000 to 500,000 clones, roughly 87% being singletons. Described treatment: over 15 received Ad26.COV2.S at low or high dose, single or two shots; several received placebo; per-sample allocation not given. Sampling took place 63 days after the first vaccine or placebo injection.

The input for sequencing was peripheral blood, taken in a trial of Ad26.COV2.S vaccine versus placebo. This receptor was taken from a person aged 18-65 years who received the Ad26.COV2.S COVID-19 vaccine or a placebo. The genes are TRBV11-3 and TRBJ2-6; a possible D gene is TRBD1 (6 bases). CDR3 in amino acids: CASSLDSENVLTF. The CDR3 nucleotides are TGTGCCAGCAGTTTGGACAGTGAAAACGTCCTGACTTTC.